The rows below give T cell receptor beta chains drawn from one sample of a study of T cells in Graves' hyperthyroidism and ophthalmopathy. Using its own MiXCR run on the multiplex PCR reads, TCRdb lists one record per CDR3 protein. The repertoire includes about 700,000 distinct CDR3 sequences, about 15% of them detected once, and about a tenth sits in the top ten. Sample: blood. The receptors come from a woman between 18 and 29 years old with Graves' hyperthyroidism. Each CDR3 is given with its conserved first and last residue. The D gene is left open where the match is weak. Not all rows give a size; the values are once, few, many and, for expanded clones, a class.

TGTGCCAGCTCCCTAGGGGGAAGGGCCACTGAAGCTTTCTTT	CASSLGGRATEAFF	many	TRBV18	NA	TRBJ1-1
TGTGCCAGCAGTCATGGCTCCCGGGACAGGGGGGGAGACACTGAAGCTTTCTTT	CASSHGSRDRGGDTEAFF	NA	TRBV25-1	TRBD1	TRBJ1-1
TGTGCCAGCATCGGGGGGCCCTACGAGCAGTACTTC	CASIGGPYEQYF	many	TRBV6-1	NA	TRBJ2-7
TGTGCCACCTTTTATGGCTACACCTTC	CATFYGYTF	few	TRBV7-2	NA	TRBJ1-2
TGTGCCTGGAGTGGATTAGCGGGAGTGATAGATACGCAGTATTTT	CAWSGLAGVIDTQYF	few	TRBV30	TRBD2	TRBJ2-3
TGTGCCAGCAGCCCGACCCTGGACAGCGCCTTTAACTATGGCTACACCTTC	CASSPTLDSAFNYGYTF	NA	TRBV13	NA	TRBJ1-2
TGCGCCAGCAGCCCTTCCAGGAAATACAATGAGCAGTTCTTC	CASSPSRKYNEQFF	NA	TRBV5-1	NA	TRBJ2-1
TGCAGCGTCCCGGACGTATATAACTATGGCTACACCTTC	CSVPDVYNYGYTF	NA	TRBV29-1	NA	TRBJ1-2
TGCAGTGCTAGAGAGTTTTATACCGGGAGGTCCTACAATGAGCAGTTCTTC	CSAREFYTGRSYNEQFF	NA	TRBV20-1	TRBD2	TRBJ2-1
TGTGCCAGCAGTTACTATGGGACAGGGGACGATAATGAAAAACTGTTTTTT	CASSYYGTGDDNEKLFF	few	TRBV6-5	TRBD1	TRBJ1-4
TGTGCCAGCAGTGATGGCAGGGAAAGGGACACCATATATTTT	CASSDGRERDTIYF	many	TRBV2	NA	TRBJ1-3
TGTGCCAGCACCTCCCGGTTATACACTGAAGCTTTCTTT	CASTSRLYTEAFF	many	TRBV28	NA	TRBJ1-1
TGCGCCAGCAGCTATTGGCAGGGGGCCTACGAGCAGTACTTC	CASSYWQGAYEQYF	many	TRBV5-1	TRBD1	TRBJ2-7
TGTGCCAGCAGTGAGGTCCAGGGTAGCTCCTACAATGAGCAGTTCTTC	CASSEVQGSSYNEQFF	many	TRBV2	NA	TRBJ2-1
TGTGCCAGCAGGTTGCGATCGGGACAGCGGGGAGAGACCCAGTACTTC	CASRLRSGQRGETQYF	NA	TRBV11-2	NA	TRBJ2-5
TGTGCCAGCAGTCGTACTCTTGGCTACGATGGCTACACCTTC	CASSRTLGYDGYTF	NA	TRBV27	NA	TRBJ1-2
TGTGCCAGCTCAGCGTTAGCGGGAGTGGAGGAGCAGTTCTTC	CASSALAGVEEQFF	NA	TRBV18	TRBD2	TRBJ2-1
TGTGCCACCCCGGACAGGAATCAGCCCCAGCATTTT	CATPDRNQPQHF	many	TRBV24-1	TRBD1	TRBJ1-5
TGTGCCAGCAGTTTCCAGAGAGCGGGAGTCATCCACGAGCAGTACTTC	CASSFQRAGVIHEQYF	many	TRBV28	TRBD2	TRBJ2-7
TGTGCCAGCAGTTGGACAGGTGGAGCGACCGGGGAGCTGTTTTTT	CASSWTGGATGELFF	few	TRBV6-1	TRBD1	TRBJ2-2
TGTGCCAGCAGTTTAAGCCGGGACAGGCATCGGAGGTATAGCAATCAGCCCCAGCATTTT	CASSLSRDRHRRYSNQPQHF	many	TRBV28	TRBD1	TRBJ1-5
TGTGCCTGGAGACAGGGGGCGATCCTTGGGGACAATGAGCAGTTCTTC	CAWRQGAILGDNEQFF	many	TRBV30	TRBD1	TRBJ2-1
TGCGCCAGCATCTCGGACCAATACTACCAAGAGACCCAGTACTTC	CASISDQYYQETQYF	NA	TRBV5-1	NA	TRBJ2-5
TGTGCCAGCAGTGGGGGGACAGGGTCCCTCGAGCAGTACTTC	CASSGGTGSLEQYF	many	TRBV2	TRBD1	TRBJ2-7
TGCGCCAGCAGCGTACTGATGAACACTGAAGCTTTCTTT	CASSVLMNTEAFF	many	TRBV4-1	NA	TRBJ1-1
TGTGCCAGCTCACCGTCTCTCCTGAACACCATATATTTT	CASSPSLLNTIYF	few	TRBV18	NA	TRBJ1-3
TGTGCCAGCAACCAGGGGGACTTGGGGTACAATGAGCAGTTCTTC	CASNQGDLGYNEQFF	many	TRBV28	NA	TRBJ2-1
TGTGCCAGCAGCTTGGGACTAGCGGAGCTAACCTACGAGCAGTACTTC	CASSLGLAELTYEQYF	many	TRBV7-2	TRBD2	TRBJ2-7
TGTGCCACAATTAGAACTGAGCAGTTCTTC	CATIRTEQFF	many	TRBV2	NA	TRBJ2-1
TGTGCCAGCCAGGGGGCGAACACCGGGGAGCTGTTTTTT	CASQGANTGELFF	NA	TRBV28	TRBD1	TRBJ2-2
TGCAGCGTTGGAGCAATTAATGAAAAACTGTTTTTT	CSVGAINEKLFF	few	TRBV29-1	NA	TRBJ1-4
TGTGCCAGCAGCTCCATAAGGACAGACAAGGCCTACGAGCAGTACTTC	CASSSIRTDKAYEQYF	many	TRBV11-2	NA	TRBJ2-7
TGTGCCAGCAGCTTACCCAGGACAGGGTTGATCCAAGAGACCCAGTACTTC	CASSLPRTGLIQETQYF	NA	TRBV11-3	TRBD1	TRBJ2-5
TGTGCCAGCAGCCCGAGGCGGGGGTACACTGAAGCTTTCTTT	CASSPRRGYTEAFF	many	TRBV14	NA	TRBJ1-1
TGCAGTGCTAACAGGGGGCGACGGGTGGGGTTCTATGAGACCCAGTACTTC	CSANRGRRVGFYETQYF	many	TRBV20-1	TRBD1	TRBJ2-5
TGTGCCAGCAGCTTTGAGGCCACAGACTACGCGAACACCGGGGAGCTGTTTTTT	CASSFEATDYANTGELFF	few	TRBV7-9	NA	TRBJ2-2
TGTGCCAGCAGTTACGGAGGGATACTGGACTACTATGGCTACACCTTC	CASSYGGILDYYGYTF	few	TRBV6-5	NA	TRBJ1-2
TGTGCCATCAGTGAGTCGCCATACACACCCCTCCACTTT	CAISESPYTPLHF	NA	TRBV10-3	NA	TRBJ1-6
TGTGCCAGCAGTTTAGTACCTAGGAACACCGGGGAGCTGTTTTTT	CASSLVPRNTGELFF	few	TRBV27	NA	TRBJ2-2
TGTGCCAGTAGTGCCACCGGGCCTCGATTCCCGGGCGAAAAACTGTTTTTT	CASSATGPRFPGEKLFF	NA	TRBV19	NA	TRBJ1-4
TGTGCCAGCAGCGTAAGCAGGGGGCTCGGCTACGAGCAGTACTTC	CASSVSRGLGYEQYF	NA	TRBV5-4	TRBD1	TRBJ2-7
TGTGCCAGCAGCTTACGGGTGAATGAGCAGTACTTC	CASSLRVNEQYF	NA	TRBV7-9	NA	TRBJ2-7
TGTGCCAGCAGTTTATATGGCGGGACCTCTTACGAGCAGTACTTC	CASSLYGGTSYEQYF	many	TRBV27	NA	TRBJ2-7
TGCAGCGGTGACCTTAGTACAGGGGACTATGGCTACACCTTC	CSGDLSTGDYGYTF	NA	TRBV29-1	TRBD1	TRBJ1-2
TGTGCCAGCAGCCTACCCAACCCAGGTCTGGGCCCTCGGGGCACTGAAGCTTTCTTT	CASSLPNPGLGPRGTEAFF	many	TRBV7-9	NA	TRBJ1-1
TGTGCCAGCAGCTTAGCGCTCGGGGGACAAGCTTTCTTT	CASSLALGGQAFF	many	TRBV7-2	NA	TRBJ1-1
TGTGCCAGCAGTTACTCGGCGAGCTACAATGAGCAGTTCTTC	CASSYSASYNEQFF	few	TRBV6-6	NA	TRBJ2-1
TGTGCCAGTAGAGCGGGACTCTACGAGCAGTACTTC	CASRAGLYEQYF	many	TRBV7-8	TRBD2	TRBJ2-7
TGCAGTGCCACACCTGACCCCAATGAGCAGTTCTTC	CSATPDPNEQFF	many	TRBV20-1	NA	TRBJ2-1
TGTGCCAGCAGCTCGAGAAGCGGGAGGATCTACGAGCAGTACTTC	CASSSRSGRIYEQYF	many	TRBV7-2	TRBD2	TRBJ2-7
TGTGCCAGCAGTAAACAGGGAGGGAGGGTCAACTATGGCTACACCTTC	CASSKQGGRVNYGYTF	many	TRBV27	NA	TRBJ1-2
TGTGCCACCAGTGACCGGACAGTTCGCGAGCAGTACTTC	CATSDRTVREQYF	few	TRBV24-1	NA	TRBJ2-7
TGTGCCAGCAGCTTAGTAGCGGGAAGTCACAATGAGCAGTTCTTC	CASSLVAGSHNEQFF	NA	TRBV7-9	TRBD2	TRBJ2-1
TGCAGTGCTAGAGAAGGCGGGTTGAACACCGGGGAGCTGTTTTTT	CSAREGGLNTGELFF	NA	TRBV20-1	NA	TRBJ2-2
TGTGCCAGCAGTTTACTCGGGACAGGGGTCCACAATGAGCAGTTCTTC	CASSLLGTGVHNEQFF	few	TRBV27	TRBD1	TRBJ2-1